Presented here are 29 T cell receptor beta chains from one specimen sequenced in a study of T cell changes during pregnancy in multiple sclerosis. Assay: immunoSEQ multiplex PCR; the TCRdb copy retains only in-frame clones and omits some. There are about 83,000 clones in the sample; 91% occur only once, and 3.5% to 4% lies in the top ten. The material was PBMCs, obtained in the first trimester of pregnancy. The source of these receptors is a female donor in good health, serving as a control in a pregnancy study. Some clones in this sample may be carry-over from other donors' samples.

J is TRBJ2-7 and V is TRBV29-1; maybe TRBD1 (6 bases). V lost 6 bases and J lost 5, with 17 bases in between. In germline, CDR1 is SQVTM, CDR2 ANQGSEA. This CDR3 is built from 13 residues. The CDR3 region has the DNA TGCAGCGTAGGTACAGGGATTGGCCACGAGCAGTACTTC. Translated, it gives CSVGTGIGHEQYF.

The chain couples TRBV14 to TRBJ2-1; weak D call: TRBD2 (6 bases). Trimming stripped 1 base from V and 10 bases from J, with 17 bases between. Germline V gene data show CDR1 as SGHDN and CDR2 as FVKESK. The CDR3 contains 15 residues. The CDR3 is CASSQVTSRAGEQFF. CDR3 sequence (DNA): TGTGCCAGCAGCCAAGTTACTAGTCGTGCGGGGGAGCAGTTCTTC.

This chain uses TRBV28 with TRBJ2-1, with 9 bases matching TRBD2. The CDR3 spans 15 residues. The trim removed 6 bases at V and 6 bases at J, leaving 9 bases unmatched. CDR1 and CDR2 from the germline V gene are MDHEN and SYDVKM. CDR3 loop: CASRGTLAGLNEQFF. CDR3 in DNA: TGTGCCAGCAGGGGCACCCTAGCGGGACTCAATGAGCAGTTCTTC.

V and J are TRBV4-1 and TRBJ2-1; weak D call: TRBD2 (6 bases). The V gene lost 0 bases and the J gene lost 14 bases, with 11 bases spanning the gap. The germline CDR1 and CDR2 sequences are MGHRA and YSYEKL. The CDR3 spans 12 residues. This CDR3 reads CASSQDVGGKFF. CDR3 nucleotide sequence: TGCGCCAGCAGCCAAGATGTTGGGGGGAAGTTCTTC.

Notes on this clone: The missing conserved phenylalanine or tryptophan at the end of this CDR3 makes a read error likely. It is unclear where the CDR3 begins or ends on the DNA, so no DNA is shown, and the CDR3 is as TCRdb lists it. The rearrangement joins TRBV2 to TRBJ2-3; TRBD2 is taken as the D call from the table, unchecked against the DNA. CDR1 SNHLY and CDR2 FYNNEI come from the germline V gene. The CDR3 region is 10 residues in length, termini included. This chain's CDR3 is CASSERLIAL.

This chain links TRBV6-5 with TRBJ2-1, with a possible D match to TRBD2 (5 bases). The CDR3 spans 15 residues. Germline values: CDR1 MNHEY, CDR2 SVGAGI. V was cut by 5 bases and J by 1 base, with 12 bases left in between. The CDR3 loop is CASSQEGSSYNEQFF. CDR3 in DNA: TGTGCCAGCAGTCAGGAAGGGAGTTCCTACAATGAGCAGTTCTTC.

The chain carries TRBV5-6 and TRBJ2-7, with 14 positions matching TRBD2. Germline-derived CDR1 and CDR2 are SGHDT and YYEEEE. With V trimmed by 3 bases and J by 3 bases, 5 bases remained unmatched. CDR3 length equals 16 residues. Here the CDR3 reads CASSSGTSGSFYEQYF. The CDR3 coding sequence is TGTGCCAGCAGCTCCGGGACTAGCGGGAGTTTCTACGAGCAGTACTTC. Variable domain in full (rest from reference TRBV5-6 and TRBJ2-7): DAGVTQSPTHLIKTRGQQVTLRCSPKSGHDTVSWYQQALGQGPQFIFQYYEEEERQRGNFPDRFSGHQFPNYSSELNVNALLLGDSALYLCASSSGTSGSFYEQYFGPGTRLTVT.

Points on this clone: The junction departs from the called germline gene at one end, perhaps through a read error. Other DNA sequences within the sample encode an identical CDR3. The J gene is TRBJ2-7, the V gene TRBV5-4; 7 bases line up with TRBD2. The CDR3 covers 13 residues. Germline CDR1 is SGHNT and CDR2 is YYREEE (reference sequence). The CDR3 bases are TGCGCCAGCAGCCTCACCGGGACTAACGAGCAGTACTTC. Its protein is CASSLTGTNEQYF.

V is TRBV9 and J is TRBJ2-5, with 8 bases aligning to TRBD2. J lost 4 bases, V lost 5 bases, and 10 bases had no gene match. Germline V lookup: CDR1 SGDLS, CDR2 YYNGEE. The CDR3 contains 15 residues. CDR3 region: CASSGAGDSRETQYF. The CDR3 coding sequence is TGTGCCAGCAGTGGAGCGGGAGATAGTAGAGAGACCCAGTACTTC.

This chain connects TRBV4-1 to TRBJ2-7; D remains ambiguous. CDR1 and CDR2 (germline): MGHRA, YSYEKL. The CDR3 spans 13 residues. The ends were cut back, 1 base at V and 2 bases at J, with 6 bases in the middle. This chain's CDR3 is CASSQGPTYEQYF. The CDR3 DNA is TGCGCCAGCAGCCAAGGGCCAACCTACGAGCAGTACTTC.

The chain uses TRBV6-1 and TRBJ1-1; no definite D call. The CDR3 is made up of 14 amino acids. Trimming took off 0 bases at V and 5 bases at J, with 10 bases between the two ends. Looked up from germline, CDR1 is MNHNS and CDR2 is SASEGT. CDR3 protein: CASSEASTATEAFF. Here the CDR3 DNA reads TGTGCCAGCAGTGAAGCCTCCACAGCTACTGAAGCTTTCTTT.

The chain joins TRBV29-1 to TRBJ2-5, with D tentatively TRBD2 (6 bases). Germline V gives CDR1 SQVTM, CDR2 ANQGSEA. V was pared by 4 bases and J by 1 base, with 10 bases between. The CDR3 totals 13 residues. The CDR3 protein is CSVAGRSQETQYF. The CDR3, as DNA: TGCAGCGTTGCCGGGAGAAGCCAAGAGACCCAGTACTTC.

This sequence joins TRBV7-2 and TRBJ1-1, with 8 bases fitting TRBD1. V shed 5 bases, J shed 2 bases, and the junction held 7 bases outside the gene matches. The germline V gene has CDR1 SGHTA and CDR2 FQGNSA. This CDR3 contains 15 residues. CDR3 sequence: CASSPQGARNTEAFF. The CDR3 nucleotides read TGTGCCAGCAGCCCCCAGGGGGCGCGAAACACTGAAGCTTTCTTT. Full variable domain (missing parts from reference TRBV7-2 and TRBJ1-1): GAGVSQSPSNKVTEKGKDVELRCDPISGHTALYWYRQSLGQGLEFLIYFQGNSAPDKSGLPSDRFSAERTGGSVSTLTIQRTQQEDSAVYLCASSPQGARNTEAFFGQGTRLTVV.

CDR3 region: CASSPSGGPHNEQFF. Written as DNA, the CDR3 is TGTGCCAGCTCACCTAGCGGGGGGCCGCACAATGAGCAGTTCTTC. This chain joins TRBV18 and TRBJ2-1; TRBD2 aligns across 10 bases. The J segment lost 5 bases and the V segment lost 3 bases, leaving 4 bases of the junction unmatched. The germline gives CDR1 KGHSH, CDR2 LQKENI. The CDR3 length is 15 residues.

The CDR3 DNA reads TGCGCCAGCAGCCAAGTTAGCGGGAAAAACATTCAGTACTTC. It codes for CASSQVSGKNIQYF. The rearrangement uses TRBV4-3 and TRBJ2-4; 7 bases are shared with TRBD2. The CDR3 loop spans 14 amino acids. The V and J ends lost 1 base and 4 bases, in that order; junction bases with no gene match: 1. Germline assignment: CDR1 LGHNA and CDR2 YSLEER.

This chain joins TRBV2 and TRBJ2-3, with 9 bases lining up with TRBD1. Germline loops: CDR1 SNHLY, CDR2 FYNNEI. This CDR3 is 14 amino acids long. Trimming cost V 5 bases and J 6 bases; bases outside gene matches: 6. The CDR3 DNA reads as TGTGCCAGCAGTAACAGGGGGCAGGGTGATACGCAGTATTTT. Protein product: CASSNRGQGDTQYF.

As to this clone: Relative to the germline gene, one junction end is altered; a read error may explain this. The chain couples TRBV13 to TRBJ2-5, with D possibly being TRBD2 (6 bases). Per the germline V gene, CDR1 is PRHDT and CDR2 is FYEKMQ (reference sequence). The CDR3 spans 15 residues. The DNA of the CDR3 is TGTGCCAGCAGCCTAGGAGGGAGTTTGGGAGAGACCCAGTACTTC. Protein: CASSLGGSLGETQYF. Together with reference TRBV13 and TRBJ2-5, the CDR3 gives the full variable domain: AAGVIQSPRHLIKEKRETATLKCYPIPRHDTVYWYQQGPGQDPQFLISFYEKMQSDKGSIPDRFSAQQFSDYHSELNMSSLELGDSALYFCASSLGGSLGETQYFGPGTRLLVL.

This clone came up once. The CDR3 DNA is TGTGCCAGTAACCCGGGACTAGCGGGAGGAGCAGATACGCAGTATTTT. It is translated as CASNPGLAGGADTQYF. The chain uses TRBV19 and TRBJ2-3; TRBD2 agrees at 15 bases. The CDR3 length is 16 residues. V shed 7 bases, J shed 4 bases, and the junction held 6 bases outside the gene matches. Germline assignment: CDR1 LNHDA and CDR2 SQIVND (reference sequence).

The chain joins TRBV6-1 to TRBJ2-1; tentatively, D is TRBD2 (7 bases). The V and J ends lost 5 bases and 11 bases respectively, with 16 bases between them. This CDR3 spans 13 amino acids. Germline values: CDR1 MNHNS, CDR2 SASEGT. The CDR3 here is CASSSRGDTQQFF. The CDR3 DNA sequence: TGTGCCAGCAGTTCACGGGGGGACACCCAGCAGTTCTTC.

J is TRBJ2-7 and V is TRBV28, with D unclear. Germline CDR1 and CDR2: MDHEN and SYDVKM. This CDR3 is 12 amino acids long. V lost 5 bases and J 6 bases, leaving 11 bases between the germline ends. The CDR3 loop reads CASSPRGPEQYF. CDR3 in DNA: TGTGCCAGCAGTCCCCGCGGTCCCGAGCAGTACTTC.

V and J are TRBV25-1 and TRBJ2-1; D not certain. This CDR3 has 15 residues. Per germline, CDR1 MGHDK and CDR2 SYGVNS. Trimming took off 5 bases at V and 0 bases at J, with 11 bases between the two ends. Here the CDR3 reads CASSKPLSSYNEQFF. CDR3 DNA sequence: TGTGCCAGCAGTAAACCGCTTAGCTCCTACAATGAGCAGTTCTTC.

The V call is TRBV16, the J call TRBJ2-3; D possibly corresponds to TRBD1 (6 bases). Trimming removed 1 base at V and 2 bases at J, with 10 bases between. The CDR3 runs 15 residues. The germline V gene encodes CDR1 KGHSY and CDR2 FQNENV. CDR3 bases: TGTGCCAGCAGCCAATTCCACAGGGTCACAGATACGCAGTATTTT. It specifies CASSQFHRVTDTQYF.

Points on this clone: Other nucleotide sequences from this sample produce the same CDR3. This chain uses TRBV4-1 with TRBJ1-5; D is unresolved. The V end was cut by 6 bases, the J end by 5 bases, with 11 bases between. CDR1 and CDR2 from the germline V gene are MGHRA and YSYEKL. CDR3 length equals 13 residues. This chain's CDR3 is CASSLAPHQPQHF. The CDR3 DNA reads as TGCGCCAGCAGTCTTGCGCCCCATCAGCCCCAGCATTTT.

The genes are TRBV4-2 and TRBJ2-7, with TRBD2 matching 8 bases. The V and J ends lost 2 bases and 3 bases, in that order; junction bases with no gene match: 6. The CDR3 totals 15 residues. CDR1 is LGHNA, CDR2 YNFKEQ, per germline. CDR3 DNA: TGTGCCAGCAGCCAAAACGTAGCGGGAAACTACGAGCAGTACTTC. It is translated as CASSQNVAGNYEQYF.

The chain carries TRBV5-4 and TRBJ1-1; 8 positions agree with TRBD1. This CDR3 spans 20 amino acids. The germline V gene has CDR1 SGHNT and CDR2 YYREEE (reference sequence). Trimming removed 2 bases from V and 0 bases from J; junction bases left unmatched: 18. CDR3 amino acids: CASSFRGGSGQGTMNTEAFF. CDR3 in DNA: TGTGCCAGCAGCTTTAGAGGTGGGTCTGGACAGGGAACCATGAACACTGAAGCTTTCTTT.

This sequence joins TRBV7-2 and TRBJ2-1; perhaps TRBD2 as D (5 bases). Germline V CDR1 and CDR2: SGHTA, FQGNSA. The CDR3 consists of 17 residues. Trimming cost V 1 base and J 6 bases, with 19 bases left between them. The CDR3 protein is CASSLVWATIGTNEQFF. The CDR3 nucleotides read TGTGCCAGCAGCTTAGTATGGGCGACTATTGGCACCAATGAGCAGTTCTTC. Using reference TRBV7-2 and TRBJ2-1 for the parts outside the CDR3, the full variable domain is GAGVSQSPSNKVTEKGKDVELRCDPISGHTALYWYRQSLGQGLEFLIYFQGNSAPDKSGLPSDRFSAERTGGSVSTLTIQRTQQEDSAVYLCASSLVWATIGTNEQFFGPGTRLTVL.

V is TRBV4-1 and J is TRBJ1-2, with TRBD1 identical over 8 bases. The CDR3 length is 16 residues. The germline CDR1 and CDR2 sequences are MGHRA and YSYEKL. The V gene end was trimmed by 3 bases and the J gene end by 0 bases; junction bases not matched to a gene: 6. The DNA of the CDR3 is TGCGCCAGCAGCCATGGAAACAGGGGGGCTAACTATGGCTACACCTTC. Protein product: CASSHGNRGANYGYTF.

The rearrangement joins TRBV6-4 to TRBJ2-2, with 9 bases that match TRBD1. Germline V gene sequence: CDR1 MRHNA, CDR2 SNTAGT. This CDR3 has 17 amino acids. J lost 2 bases, V lost 1 base, and 5 bases had no gene match. DNA for the CDR3: TGTGCCAGCAGTGACTGGAAGGACAGGGGAAACACCGGGGAGCTGTTTTTT. Protein product: CASSDWKDRGNTGELFF.

This sequence joins TRBV6-5 and TRBJ2-5; possible D gene TRBD2, 7 bases. This CDR3 is built from 15 residues. From germline, CDR1 is MNHEY and CDR2 SVGAGI. The ends were cut back, 6 bases at V and 3 bases at J, with 17 bases in the middle. The chain's CDR3 is CASSHQRGGEETQYF. The CDR3 DNA reads as TGTGCCAGCAGCCACCAGAGGGGGGGTGAAGAGACCCAGTACTTC.